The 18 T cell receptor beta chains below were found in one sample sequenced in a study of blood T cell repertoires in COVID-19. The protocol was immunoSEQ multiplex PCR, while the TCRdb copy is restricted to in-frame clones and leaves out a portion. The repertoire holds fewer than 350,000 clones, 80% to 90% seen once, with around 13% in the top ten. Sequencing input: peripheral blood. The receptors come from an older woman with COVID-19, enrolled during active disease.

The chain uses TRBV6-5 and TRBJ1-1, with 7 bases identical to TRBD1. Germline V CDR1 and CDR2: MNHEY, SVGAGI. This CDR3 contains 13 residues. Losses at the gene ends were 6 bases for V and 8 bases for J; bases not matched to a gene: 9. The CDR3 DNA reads TGTGCCAGCAGCGTTAGACAGGGACGGGAAGCTTTCTTT. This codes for CASSVRQGREAFF.

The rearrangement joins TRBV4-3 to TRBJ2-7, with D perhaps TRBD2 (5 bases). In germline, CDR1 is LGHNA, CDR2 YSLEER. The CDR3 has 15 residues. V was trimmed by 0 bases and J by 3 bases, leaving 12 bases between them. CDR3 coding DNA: TGCGCCAGCAGCCAAGATTTCGGAGGTAGCTACGAGCAGTACTTC. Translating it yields CASSQDFGGSYEQYF.

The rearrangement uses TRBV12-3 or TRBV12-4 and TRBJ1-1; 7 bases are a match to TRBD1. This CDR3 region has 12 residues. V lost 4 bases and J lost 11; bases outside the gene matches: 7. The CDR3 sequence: CASSSNQGEAFF. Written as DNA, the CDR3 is TGTGCCAGCAGTTCGAACCAGGGGGAGGCTTTCTTT.

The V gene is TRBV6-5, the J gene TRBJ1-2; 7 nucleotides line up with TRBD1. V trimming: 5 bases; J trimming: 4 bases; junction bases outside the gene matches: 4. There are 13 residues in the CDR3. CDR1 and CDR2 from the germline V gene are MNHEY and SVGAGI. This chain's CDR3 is CASSTGQFYGYTF. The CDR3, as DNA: TGTGCCAGCAGTACGGGACAGTTCTATGGCTACACCTTC.

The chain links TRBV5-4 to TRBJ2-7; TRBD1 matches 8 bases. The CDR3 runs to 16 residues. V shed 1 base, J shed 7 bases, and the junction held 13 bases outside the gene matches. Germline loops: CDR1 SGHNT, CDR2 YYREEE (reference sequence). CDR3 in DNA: TGTGCCAGCAGCTTGCCCGGACAGGGTACGTTCATGGAGCAGTACTTC. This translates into CASSLPGQGTFMEQYF.

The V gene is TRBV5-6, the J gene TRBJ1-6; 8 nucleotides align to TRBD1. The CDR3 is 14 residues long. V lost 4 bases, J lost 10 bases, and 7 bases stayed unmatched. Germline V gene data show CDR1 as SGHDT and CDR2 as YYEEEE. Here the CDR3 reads CASSADRERSPLHF. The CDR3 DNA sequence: TGTGCCAGCAGCGCGGACAGGGAAAGGTCACCCCTCCACTTT. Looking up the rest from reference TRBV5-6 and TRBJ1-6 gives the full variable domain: DAGVTQSPTHLIKTRGQQVTLRCSPKSGHDTVSWYQQALGQGPQFIFQYYEEEERQRGNFPDRFSGHQFPNYSSELNVNALLLGDSALYLCASSADRERSPLHFGNGTRLTVT.

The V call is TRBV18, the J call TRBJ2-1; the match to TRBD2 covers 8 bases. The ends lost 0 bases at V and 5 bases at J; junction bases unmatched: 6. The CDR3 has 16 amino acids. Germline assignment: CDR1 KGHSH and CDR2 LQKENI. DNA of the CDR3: TGTGCCAGCTCACCACCGCGGGCGGGGGGAGACAATGAGCAGTTCTTC. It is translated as CASSPPRAGGDNEQFF.

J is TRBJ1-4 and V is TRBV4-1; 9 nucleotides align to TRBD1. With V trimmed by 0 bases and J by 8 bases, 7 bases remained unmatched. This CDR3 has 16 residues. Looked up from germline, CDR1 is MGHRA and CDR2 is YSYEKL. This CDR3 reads CASSQDGTGGSEKLFF. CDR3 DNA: TGCGCCAGCAGCCAAGATGGTACAGGGGGCTCGGAAAAACTGTTTTTT.

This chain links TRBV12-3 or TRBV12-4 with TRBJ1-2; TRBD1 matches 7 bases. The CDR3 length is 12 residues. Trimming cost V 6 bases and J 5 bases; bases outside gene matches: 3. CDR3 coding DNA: TGTGCCAGCAGCCAACAGGGGTATGGCTACACCTTC. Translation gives CASSQQGYGYTF.

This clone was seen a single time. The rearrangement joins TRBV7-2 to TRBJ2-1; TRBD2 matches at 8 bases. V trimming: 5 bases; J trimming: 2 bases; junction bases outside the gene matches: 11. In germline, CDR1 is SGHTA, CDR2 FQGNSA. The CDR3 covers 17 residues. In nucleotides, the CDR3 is TGTGCCAGCAGCCGTCAATCGACTAGCGTAGCCTACAATGAGCAGTTCTTC. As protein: CASSRQSTSVAYNEQFF.

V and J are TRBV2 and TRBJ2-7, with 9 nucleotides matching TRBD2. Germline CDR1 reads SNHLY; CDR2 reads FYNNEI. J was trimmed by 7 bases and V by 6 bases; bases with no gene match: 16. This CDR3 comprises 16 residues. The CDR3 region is CASSPPGLAKAFEQYF. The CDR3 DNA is TGTGCCAGCAGCCCTCCAGGACTAGCGAAAGCCTTTGAGCAGTACTTC.

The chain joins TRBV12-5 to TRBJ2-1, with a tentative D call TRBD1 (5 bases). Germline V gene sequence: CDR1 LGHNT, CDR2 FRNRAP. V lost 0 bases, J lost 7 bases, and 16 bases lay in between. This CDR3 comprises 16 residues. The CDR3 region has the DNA TGTGCTAGTGGTTTGGTGGACAACCCCGGTCGAAATGAGCAGTTCTTC. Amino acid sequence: CASGLVDNPGRNEQFF.

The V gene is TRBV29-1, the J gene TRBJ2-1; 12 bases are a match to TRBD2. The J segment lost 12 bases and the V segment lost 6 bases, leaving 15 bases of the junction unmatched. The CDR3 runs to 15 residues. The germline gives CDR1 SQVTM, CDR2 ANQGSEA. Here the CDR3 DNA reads TGCAGCGTCGTTCCTAGCGGGGGGGCCGCGTATGGGCAGTTCTTC. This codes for CSVVPSGGAAYGQFF.

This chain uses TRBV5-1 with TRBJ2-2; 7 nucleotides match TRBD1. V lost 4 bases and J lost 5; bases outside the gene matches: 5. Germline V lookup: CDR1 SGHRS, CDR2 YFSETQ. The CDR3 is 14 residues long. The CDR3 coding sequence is TGCGCCAGCAGCCCGGGACAGTCGACCGGGGAGCTGTTTTTT. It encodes CASSPGQSTGELFF.

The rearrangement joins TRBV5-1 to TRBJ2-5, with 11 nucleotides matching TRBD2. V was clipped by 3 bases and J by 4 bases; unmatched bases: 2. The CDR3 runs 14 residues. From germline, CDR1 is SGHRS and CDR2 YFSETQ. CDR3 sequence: CASSYSGGAETQYF. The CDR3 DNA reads TGCGCCAGCAGCTATAGCGGGGGGGCAGAGACCCAGTACTTC.

DNA for the CDR3: TGTGCCATCAGTGAAATCCGGGGGGGGAACACTGAAGCTTTCTTT. This codes for CAISEIRGGNTEAFF. V and J are TRBV10-3 and TRBJ1-1, with D possibly matching TRBD1 (5 bases). Between the trimmed V and J ends, which lost 3 bases and 1 base, there was a span of 12 bases. The germline gives CDR1 ENHRY, CDR2 SYGVKD. The CDR3 spans 15 residues.

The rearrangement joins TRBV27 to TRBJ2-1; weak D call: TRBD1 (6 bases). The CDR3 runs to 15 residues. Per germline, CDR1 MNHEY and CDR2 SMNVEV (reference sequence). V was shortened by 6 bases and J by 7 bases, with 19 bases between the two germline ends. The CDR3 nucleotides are TGTGCCAGCAGGTCCCTCGGGCAGGGGATGAATGAGCAGTTCTTC. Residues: CASRSLGQGMNEQFF.

CDR3 sequence: CASSDLAGGTQHF. The CDR3 DNA sequence: TGTGCCAGCAGCGATCTAGCGGGGGGGACCCAGCATTTT. V and J are TRBV6-6 and TRBJ1-5, with D perhaps TRBD1 (5 bases). This CDR3 has 13 amino acids. Between the trimmed V and J ends, which lost 6 bases and 11 bases, there was a span of 17 bases. CDR1 is MNHNY, CDR2 SVGAGI, per germline (reference sequence).